The 25 T cell receptor beta chains below were found in one sample sequenced in a study of cytomegalovirus exposure and HLA in healthy donors. PCR used 60 Vbeta primers and 13 Jbeta primers. Sequencing was performed with immunoSEQ multiplex PCR; in TCRdb, only in-frame clones are kept and a portion is missing. Found here are 85,000 to 130,000 clones, roughly 80% of them singletons; the top ten hold about 1.7%. The source material was PBMCs. All receptors derive from a woman in her 40s in good health and CMV-seronegative.

V usage is TRBV7-9 and J usage is TRBJ2-2, with 8 nucleotides matching TRBD2. With 5 bases clipped from V and 7 bases from J, the junction kept 12 bases outside the gene matches. In germline, CDR1 is SEHNR, CDR2 FQNEAQ (reference sequence). This CDR3 is 16 amino acids long. CDR3 sequence: CASSLSLAGRGGELFF. DNA of the CDR3: TGTGCCAGCAGCCTCAGTCTAGCGGGTAGAGGCGGGGAGCTGTTTTTT.

This chain links TRBV28 with TRBJ1-6; the D is unclear. Looked up from germline, CDR1 is MDHEN and CDR2 is SYDVKM. The V and J ends lost 4 bases and 8 bases respectively, with 15 bases between them. The CDR3 consists of 15 residues. CDR3 coding DNA: TGTGCCAGCAGTTCCCCAGCCCTAGCGGATTCACCCCTCCACTTT. Translation gives CASSSPALADSPLHF.

The chain carries TRBV7-9 and TRBJ1-6; D is unresolved. V gave up 11 bases and J gave up 7 bases, with 21 bases separating them. The CDR3 extends over 15 amino acids. Germline V gene sequence: CDR1 SEHNR, CDR2 FQNEAQ (reference sequence). Here the CDR3 reads CASSFPDALNSPLHF. CDR3 in DNA: TGTGCCTCCAGTTTCCCTGATGCCTTAAATTCACCCCTCCACTTT.

This chain connects TRBV5-4 to TRBJ1-3; weak D call: TRBD1 (5 bases). Trimming pared 4 bases from V and 8 bases from J, leaving 13 bases between. The CDR3 has 13 amino acids. Germline CDR1 is SGHNT and CDR2 is YYREEE (reference sequence). Here the CDR3 reads CASSVKLGDTIYF. The DNA of the CDR3 is TGTGCCAGCAGCGTTAAATTAGGGGACACCATATATTTT.

The V gene is TRBV28, the J gene TRBJ1-1, with TRBD1 identical over 8 bases. Germline CDR1 reads MDHEN; CDR2 reads SYDVKM. V lost 10 bases and J lost 5; bases outside the gene matches: 12. This CDR3 is 14 amino acids long. This CDR3 reads CATSRRGQGTEAFF. The CDR3 coding sequence is TGTGCCACAAGCCGCAGGGGGCAGGGAACTGAAGCTTTCTTT.

V gene TRBV6-1 combines with J gene TRBJ1-1; TRBD1 might be the D (5 bases). Per the germline V gene, CDR1 is MNHNS and CDR2 is SASEGT. The CDR3 is 13 amino acids. V was cut by 8 bases and J by 5 bases, with 15 bases left in between. The CDR3 is CASGRVPGTEAFF. CDR3 coding DNA: TGTGCCAGCGGGCGCGTCCCAGGGACTGAAGCTTTCTTT.

J is TRBJ2-7 and V is TRBV13; D is unresolved. Trimming pared 5 bases from V and 0 bases from J, leaving 11 bases between. Germline-derived CDR1 and CDR2 are PRHDT and FYEKMQ (reference sequence). The length of the CDR3 is 14 residues. The CDR3 DNA is TGTGCCAGCAGCCGCGACATATCCTCCTACGAGCAGTACTTC. Its protein product is CASSRDISSYEQYF.

This clone came up once. V usage is TRBV28 and J usage is TRBJ2-3; 8 nucleotides agree with TRBD2. With V trimmed by 5 bases and J by 6 bases, 10 bases remained unmatched. The CDR3 has 15 residues. Germline CDR1 is MDHEN and CDR2 is SYDVKM. The CDR3, as DNA: TGTGCCAGCAGTCGAAGCGGGAGAGGTGGGGATACGCAGTATTTT. It specifies CASSRSGRGGDTQYF. Full variable domain (missing parts from reference TRBV28 and TRBJ2-3): DVKVTQSSRYLVKRTGEKVFLECVQDMDHENMFWYRQDPGLGLRLIYFSYDVKMKEKGDIPEGYSVSREKKERFSLILESASTNQTSMYLCASSRSGRGGDTQYFGPGTRLTVL.

The chain employs TRBV9 and TRBJ2-5; TRBD2 might be the D (6 bases). V was shortened by 4 bases and J by 5 bases, with 15 bases between the two germline ends. Germline V gives CDR1 SGDLS, CDR2 YYNGEE. The CDR3 loop spans 14 amino acids. The CDR3 DNA follows: TGTGCCAGCAGCTCCGGGACTCTTAGGGAGACCCAGTACTTC. Its translation: CASSSGTLRETQYF.

J is TRBJ2-2 and V is TRBV28, with TRBD1 identical over 9 bases. Germline CDR1 reads MDHEN; CDR2 reads SYDVKM. V trimming: 7 bases; J trimming: 6 bases; junction bases outside the gene matches: 12. This CDR3 has 16 amino acids. The CDR3 DNA sequence: TGTGCCAGCACGTTTAAACGGGGACAGGGCCCCGGGGAGCTGTTTTTT. The encoded protein is CASTFKRGQGPGELFF.

The chain joins TRBV19 to TRBJ1-5, with TRBD1 identical over 8 bases. Losses at the gene ends were 6 bases for V and 6 bases for J; bases not matched to a gene: 7. Germline V CDR1 and CDR2: LNHDA, SQIVND (reference sequence). The CDR3 is 14 amino acids. Here the CDR3 reads CASRDRVASQPQHF. CDR3 in DNA: TGTGCCAGTAGGGACAGGGTTGCTAGTCAGCCCCAGCATTTT.

This chain uses TRBV4-2 with TRBJ2-1; 8 bases match TRBD1. Per germline, CDR1 LGHNA and CDR2 YNFKEQ. V lost 5 bases to trimming and J lost 1 base; unmatched junction nucleotides: 16. The CDR3 has 19 residues. In DNA, the CDR3 is TGTGCCAGCAGCTCCTGGGGGCAGGGGGCGAGGGATTCCTACAATGAGCAGTTCTTC. This sequence encodes CASSSWGQGARDSYNEQFF.

This CDR3 is CASSVVGGELFF. CDR3 coding DNA: TGTGCCAGCAGTGTAGTTGGCGGGGAGCTGTTTTTT. This sequence joins TRBV2 and TRBJ2-2; D unresolved. This CDR3 spans 12 amino acids. Germline V CDR1 and CDR2: SNHLY, FYNNEI. Between the trimmed V and J ends, which lost 4 bases and 7 bases, there was a span of 7 bases.

DNA for the CDR3: TGTGCCAGCAGCATCACCGGGACACCGAACACTGAAGCTTTCTTT. This gives the protein CASSITGTPNTEAFF. The chain couples TRBV7-9 to TRBJ1-1, with D possibly matching TRBD1 (6 bases). The germline V and J ends were trimmed by 5 bases and 1 base, with 14 bases remaining between them. This CDR3 region has 15 residues. Looked up from germline, CDR1 is SEHNR and CDR2 is FQNEAQ (reference sequence).

The chain has TRBV7-2 and TRBJ1-1, with a tentative D call TRBD1 (6 bases). V was clipped by 4 bases and J by 4 bases, with 16 bases between them. Germline V gene lookup returns CDR1 SGHTA and CDR2 FQGNSA. The length of the CDR3 is 15 residues. In DNA form, the CDR3 reads TGTGCCAGCAGCTCCGAGTACAGGGCGGGCACTGAAGCTTTCTTT. Translation: CASSSEYRAGTEAFF.

In DNA, the CDR3 is TGTGCCAGCAGCCTACGGCCCGCGGGGGATGAGCAGTTCTTC. It specifies CASSLRPAGDEQFF. The V and J genes are TRBV7-9 and TRBJ2-1; 7 bases are shared with TRBD2. The CDR3 extends over 14 amino acids. V lost 5 bases, J lost 8 bases, and 9 bases stayed unmatched. Germline values: CDR1 SEHNR, CDR2 FQNEAQ (reference sequence).

The V gene is TRBV5-1, the J gene TRBJ1-2; D is unresolved. CDR1 is SGHRS, CDR2 YFSETQ, per germline. V lost 8 bases and J lost 3, with 20 bases in between. This CDR3 is 15 amino acids long. The CDR3 coding sequence is TGCGCCAGTCAGCAGACGGGAGGCGTCGACTATGGCTACACCTTC. It translates to CASQQTGGVDYGYTF.

V usage is TRBV5-1 and J usage is TRBJ2-3; D not certain. The germline V gene encodes CDR1 SGHRS and CDR2 YFSETQ. Trimming took off 6 bases at V and 1 base at J, with 15 bases between the two ends. The CDR3 has 15 residues. The CDR3 bases are TGCGCCAGCAACCTAAGCCCCCTACGCACAGATACGCAGTATTTT. Protein: CASNLSPLRTDTQYF.

This rearrangement joins TRBV5-6 to TRBJ2-5, with 8 bases fitting TRBD1. From germline, CDR1 is SGHDT and CDR2 YYEEEE. The CDR3 is 14 amino acids. V lost 4 bases and J lost 4; bases outside the gene matches: 6. DNA for the CDR3: TGTGCCAGCAGCGTGACAGGGGTTGTAGAGACCCAGTACTTC. Amino acids: CASSVTGVVETQYF.

This clone was seen more than once but under ten times. J is TRBJ2-1 and V is TRBV7-8, with a possible D match to TRBD2 (6 bases). Germline V gene lookup returns CDR1 SGHVS and CDR2 FQNEAQ. This CDR3 comprises 16 residues. V lost 5 bases, J lost 0 bases, and 14 bases lay in between. CDR3 sequence (DNA): TGTGCCAGCAGCCCTCAGCGGGTGAGCTCCTACAATGAGCAGTTCTTC. Protein: CASSPQRVSSYNEQFF.

This chain joins TRBV7-9 and TRBJ2-5; 7 bases are a match to TRBD2. Germline trimming cut 5 bases from V and 5 bases from J; bases unmatched to any gene: 20. The CDR3 has 18 amino acids. Per germline, CDR1 SEHNR and CDR2 FQNEAQ (reference sequence). The chain's CDR3 is CASSLSFNLAGLGETQYF. The CDR3 DNA is TGTGCCAGCAGCCTGAGTTTCAACTTAGCGGGCCTTGGGGAGACCCAGTACTTC.

The V gene is TRBV10-2, the J gene TRBJ1-5, with D possibly being TRBD1 (5 bases). The ends were cut back, 8 bases at V and 2 bases at J, with 13 bases in the middle. The germline V gene has CDR1 WSHSY and CDR2 SAAADI. The CDR3 runs to 14 residues. The CDR3 DNA reads TGCGCCAGCGATGATGTAGGGGGCAATCAGCCCCAGCATTTT. Translation: CASDDVGGNQPQHF.

This chain links TRBV10-3 with TRBJ1-1; the D gene is possibly TRBD1 (6 bases). V was pared by 10 bases and J by 1 base, with 13 bases between. Per germline, CDR1 ENHRY and CDR2 SYGVKD. The CDR3 runs to 13 residues. In DNA, the CDR3 is TGTGCCACGAGGACAGCCGAGAACACTGAAGCTTTCTTT. Its translation is CATRTAENTEAFF.

The CDR3 sequence: CASSLYDRGIGNTIYF. In nucleotides, the CDR3 is TGTGCCAGCAGCTTGTACGACAGGGGGATCGGAAACACCATATATTTT. This chain connects TRBV5-5 to TRBJ1-3; 9 bases align to TRBD1. Germline CDR1 and CDR2: SGHKS and YYEKEE (reference sequence). Trimming cost V 1 base and J 4 bases; bases outside gene matches: 6. The CDR3 has 16 amino acids.

This clone appeared a single time. The V gene is TRBV4-3, the J gene TRBJ1-1; D is unresolved. The CDR3 is 12 amino acids. Between the trimmed V and J ends, which lost 5 bases and 6 bases, there was a span of 10 bases. Germline loops: CDR1 LGHNA, CDR2 YSLEER. CDR3 loop: CASSTGRAEAFF. CDR3 bases: TGCGCCAGCAGCACTGGTAGAGCTGAAGCTTTCTTT.